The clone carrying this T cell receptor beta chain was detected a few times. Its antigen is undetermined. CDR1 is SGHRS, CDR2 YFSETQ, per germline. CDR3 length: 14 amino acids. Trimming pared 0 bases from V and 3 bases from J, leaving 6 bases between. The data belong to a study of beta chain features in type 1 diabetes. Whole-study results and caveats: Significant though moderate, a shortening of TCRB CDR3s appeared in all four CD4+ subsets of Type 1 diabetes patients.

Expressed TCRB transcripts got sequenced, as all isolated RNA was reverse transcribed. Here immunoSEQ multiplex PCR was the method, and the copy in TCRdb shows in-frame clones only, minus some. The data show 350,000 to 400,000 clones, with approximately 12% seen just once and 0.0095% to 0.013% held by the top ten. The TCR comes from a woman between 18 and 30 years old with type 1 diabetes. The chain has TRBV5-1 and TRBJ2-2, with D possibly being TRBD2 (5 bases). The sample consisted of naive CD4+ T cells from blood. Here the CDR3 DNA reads TGCGCCAGCAGCTTGGAAGCGGACACCGGGGAGCTGTTTTTT. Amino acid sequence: CASSLEADTGELFF.